Each of the 28 T cell receptor beta chains below was sequenced from the same sample in a study of Graves' ophthalmopathy and Graves' hyperthyroidism. Transcripts of RNA were the source for amplifying TCR beta CDR3 regions. A first-round RT-PCR used HTBI primers, followed by a second-round multiplex PCR. Using its own MiXCR run on the multiplex PCR reads, TCRdb lists one record per CDR3 protein. The sample lists roughly 1.1 million distinct CDR3 sequences; 36% were seen once. Sequencing was carried out using peripheral blood or thyroid tissue (not recorded which). These receptors originate from an adult man with Graves' hyperthyroidism.

The chain carries TRBV11-2 and TRBJ2-5, with 7 bases aligning to TRBD2. Germline CDR1 SGHAT, CDR2 FQNNGV. The CDR3 runs to 15 residues. V shed 0 bases, J shed 5 bases, and the junction held 6 bases outside the gene matches. CDR3 bases: TGTGCCAGCAGCTTAGAAAGGAGAGCGGGGGAGACCCAGTACTTC. It translates to CASSLERRAGETQYF.

This clonotype came up many times. The CDR3, as DNA: TGTGCCACCAGCGCCGCCGTGAAGACCACTGAAGCTTTCTTT. Its translation is CATSAAVKTTEAFF. The chain recombines TRBV15 with TRBJ1-1; D is uncertain. The CDR3 is 14 amino acids. Germline V lookup: CDR1 LNHNV, CDR2 YYDKDF (reference sequence). The V and J ends lost 5 bases and 4 bases respectively, with 14 bases between them. The complete variable domain, with remaining parts taken from reference TRBV15 and TRBJ1-1, reads DAMVIQNPRYQVTQFGKPVTLSCSQTLNHNVMYWYQQKSSQAPKLLFHYYDKDFNNEADTPDNFQSRRPNTSFCFLDIRSPGLGDTAMYLCATSAAVKTTEAFFGQGTRLTVV.

The gene calls are TRBV3-1 and TRBJ1-5, with D hard to call. Germline CDR1 and CDR2: LGHDT and YNNKEL (reference sequence). The V and J ends lost 0 bases and 4 bases respectively, with 13 bases between them. The CDR3 loop spans 16 amino acids. CDR3 bases: TGTGCCAGCAGCCAAGATGAGCCGGGTCTAAATCAGCCCCAGCATTTT. Amino acids: CASSQDEPGLNQPQHF. The variable domain in full, completed from reference TRBV3-1 and TRBJ1-5, reads DTAVSQTPKYLVTQMGNDKSIKCEQNLGHDTMYWYKQDSKKFLKIMFSYNNKELIINETVPNRFSPKSPDKAHLNLHINSLELGDSAVYFCASSQDEPGLNQPQHFGDGTRLSIL.

The chain is built from TRBV7-8 and TRBJ1-5; D is undetermined. CDR1 and CDR2 from the germline V gene are SGHVS and FQNEAQ. The CDR3 sequence is 14 residues long. With 6 bases removed from V and 2 bases from J, the gap between germline ends came to 11 bases. This CDR3 is CASSEVRGNQPQHF. The DNA for the CDR3 is TGTGCCAGCAGTGAGGTCCGGGGCAATCAGCCCCAGCATTTT.

This clonotype was observed a handful of times. The genes are TRBV6-2 or TRBV6-3 and TRBJ2-7; 7 nucleotides line up with TRBD2. The CDR3 is made up of 13 amino acids. The germline CDR1 and CDR2 sequences are MNHEY and SVGEGT. J gave up 4 bases and V 7 bases, and 7 bases lay outside the gene matches. CDR3 sequence (DNA): TGTGCCAGCAAGCGACTAGCCCAGTACGAGCAGTACTTC. As protein: CASKRLAQYEQYF.

This clonotype was counted a few times. The rearrangement joins TRBV19 to TRBJ2-7, with 8 bases identical to TRBD2. CDR1 is LNHDA and CDR2 is SQIVND in the germline V gene (reference sequence). V trimming: 6 bases; J trimming: 6 bases; junction bases outside the gene matches: 10. This CDR3 comprises 14 residues. The CDR3 region is CASSETGGPGEQYF. Written as DNA, the CDR3 is TGTGCCAGTAGCGAAACGGGAGGGCCAGGCGAGCAGTACTTC. Drawing the rest from reference TRBV19 and TRBJ2-7, the complete variable domain is DGGITQSPKYLFRKEGQNVTLSCEQNLNHDAMYWYRQDPGQGLRLIYYSQIVNDFQKGDIAEGYSVSREKKESFPLTVTSAQKNPTAFYLCASSETGGPGEQYFGPGTRLTVT.

A word on this clonotype: The CDR3 does not close with the conserved phenylalanine or tryptophan, likely indicating a read error. This sequence joins TRBV3-1 and TRBJ1-6; D is undetermined. This CDR3 comprises 14 residues. CDR1 and CDR2 from the germline V gene are LGHDT and YNNKEL (reference sequence). V gave up 6 bases and J gave up 8 bases, with 14 bases separating them. CDR3 nucleotides: TGTGCCAGCAGACCGGGATGGCGGGATTCACCCCTCCACCTT. Its translation: CASRPGWRDSPLHL.

The chain couples TRBV29-1 to TRBJ2-2; 9 nucleotides agree with TRBD2. The V segment lost 6 bases and the J segment 11 bases; nucleotides outside the gene matches: 25. Germline CDR1 SQVTM, CDR2 ANQGSEA. The CDR3 is made up of 18 amino acids. The CDR3: CSVGGTSSFDTLPIELFF. The DNA of the CDR3 is TGCAGCGTCGGGGGGACTAGCAGTTTCGACACACTACCAATAGAGCTGTTTTTT.

This clonotype was seen at least ten times. The chain has TRBV9 and TRBJ1-5; D possibly corresponds to TRBD1 (5 bases). The CDR3 length is 16 residues. The V gene lost 0 bases and the J gene lost 4 bases, with 14 bases spanning the gap. Looked up from germline, CDR1 is SGDLS and CDR2 is YYNGEE. The CDR3 spells CASSVGVGGPNQPQHF. CDR3 DNA sequence: TGTGCCAGCAGCGTAGGGGTGGGGGGACCGAATCAGCCCCAGCATTTT.

The CDR3: CASSLELRQTAYGYTF. The DNA for the CDR3 is TGTGCCAGCAGCTTAGAATTGAGGCAGACCGCCTATGGCTACACCTTC. The V call is TRBV7-3, the J call TRBJ1-2; D not certain. Per germline, CDR1 SGHTA and CDR2 FQGTGA. V lost 2 bases, J lost 4 bases, and 17 bases lay in between. The CDR3 runs 16 residues.

In this sample, this clonotype turned up many times. The chain joins TRBV20-1 to TRBJ1-1; D is undetermined. The V gene lost 2 bases and the J gene lost 10 bases, with 11 bases spanning the gap. The CDR3 contains 11 residues. Germline V gene sequence: CDR1 DFQATT, CDR2 SNEGSKA (reference sequence). The CDR3 DNA is TGCAGTGCTAGAAACCCACGGGGAGCTTTCTTT. It specifies CSARNPRGAFF.

In its sample, this clonotype was seen a few times. The CDR3 reads CASSRSVAGALYEQYF. The CDR3 DNA reads as TGTGCCAGTAGTCGATCCGTAGCGGGAGCGCTCTACGAGCAGTACTTC. This chain uses TRBV19 with TRBJ2-7; TRBD2 agrees at 9 bases. Germline V gives CDR1 LNHDA, CDR2 SQIVND (reference sequence). The CDR3 has 16 residues. V lost 5 bases to trimming and J lost 3 bases; unmatched junction nucleotides: 11.

This clonotype was found a few times. A junction end diverges from the germline sequence, so it may reflect a read error. The CDR3 spells CASSQDSVRGGGVPSETQYF. CDR3 DNA sequence: TGCGCCAGCAGCCAAGATTCAGTCCGCGGCGGGGGGGTCCCATCGGAGACCCAGTACTTC. The rearrangement joins TRBV7-8 to TRBJ2-5, with 9 bases identical to TRBD2. Germline lookup yields CDR1 SGHVS and CDR2 FQNEAQ. The CDR3 has 20 residues.

About this clonotype: It may be a read error: a sequence one base away is much more abundant. This chain uses TRBV7-9 with TRBJ1-4; 7 positions match TRBD1. Trimming took 5 bases from V and 8 from J; bases not matched to a gene: 8. The CDR3 length is 14 residues. Germline V CDR1 and CDR2: SEHNR, FQNEAQ (reference sequence). This CDR3 reads CASSPTGPWEKLFF. For the CDR3, the DNA is TGTGCCAGCAGCCCGACAGGGCCTTGGGAAAAACTGTTTTTT. Full variable domain (outside the CDR3, taken from reference TRBV7-9 and TRBJ1-4): DTGVSQNPRHKITKRGQNVTFRCDPISEHNRLYWYRQTLGQGPEFLTYFQNEAQLEKSRLLSDRFSAERPKGSFSTLEIQRTEQGDSAMYLCASSPTGPWEKLFFGSGTQLSVL.

CDR3 in amino acids: CASTTYASQELRGYTF. CDR3 coding DNA: TGTGCCAGCACCACGTATGCGAGCCAGGAGTTGCGTGGCTACACCTTC. The genes are TRBV6-6 and TRBJ1-2; D remains ambiguous. From germline, CDR1 is MNHNY and CDR2 SVGAGI (reference sequence). V lost 7 bases, J lost 7 bases, and 25 bases lay in between. CDR3 length equals 16 residues.

This clonotype has a count of ten or more. The chain employs TRBV7-2 and TRBJ2-5, with D maybe TRBD2 (5 bases). V was clipped by 4 bases and J by 2 bases, with 17 bases between them. The CDR3 contains 16 residues. CDR1 is SGHTA and CDR2 is FQGNSA in the germline V gene. As DNA, the CDR3 is TGTGCCAGCAGCTCCCGGGATATTCTCGGGCAAGAGACCCAGTACTTC. It translates to CASSSRDILGQETQYF.

This clonotype was recorded at least ten times. V gene TRBV10-3 combines with J gene TRBJ1-5; D gene uncertain. The germline gives CDR1 ENHRY, CDR2 SYGVKD. Deletions cut 4 bases from V and 5 bases from J, with 9 bases between. The CDR3 loop spans 13 amino acids. The CDR3 sequence: CAISVGWDQPQHF. CDR3 bases: TGTGCCATCAGTGTGGGATGGGATCAGCCCCAGCATTTT.

The chain couples TRBV28 to TRBJ2-7, with D tentatively TRBD2 (5 bases). V was cut by 6 bases and J by 6 bases, with 18 bases left in between. This CDR3 region has 14 residues. Looked up from germline, CDR1 is MDHEN and CDR2 is SYDVKM. CDR3 sequence (DNA): TGTGCCAGCAGCCAGGTACTAGAGTTGATCGAGCAGTACTTC. It is translated as CASSQVLELIEQYF. The full variable domain, its missing parts supplied by reference TRBV28 and TRBJ2-7, is DVKVTQSSRYLVKRTGEKVFLECVQDMDHENMFWYRQDPGLGLRLIYFSYDVKMKEKGDIPEGYSVSREKKERFSLILESASTNQTSMYLCASSQVLELIEQYFGPGTRLTVT.

Many counts were recorded for this clonotype. The DNA of the CDR3 is TGCAGCACCGGGGAAGCGAACACTGAAGCTTTCTTT. As protein: CSTGEANTEAFF. The V call is TRBV29-1, the J call TRBJ1-1; D gene unclear. Trimming took 8 bases from V and 1 from J, leaving 11 bases between them. Per germline, CDR1 SQVTM and CDR2 ANQGSEA. The CDR3 has 12 residues. Full variable domain (outside the CDR3, taken from reference TRBV29-1 and TRBJ1-1): SAVISQKPSRDICQRGTSLTIQCQVDSQVTMMFWYRQQPGQSLTLIATANQGSEATYESGFVIDKFPISRPNLTFSTLTVSNMSPEDSSIYLCSTGEANTEAFFGQGTRLTVV.

This clonotype was observed a few times. One end of the junction does not line up with germline, which may come from a read error. This chain links TRBV7-3 with TRBJ2-2, with TRBD1 matching 9 bases. The CDR3 totals 16 residues. CDR1 is SGHTA and CDR2 is FQGTGA in the germline V gene. The CDR3 reads CASSPGQGPNTEELFF. CDR3 nucleotide sequence: TGTGCCAGCAGTCCCGGACAGGGGCCGAACACCGAGGAGCTGTTTTTT.

The chain joins TRBV24-1 to TRBJ1-5; 7 bases are shared with TRBD1. Germline CDR1 is KGHDR and CDR2 is SFDVKD. With V trimmed by 4 bases and J by 0 bases, 26 bases remained unmatched. The CDR3 totals 23 residues. CDR3 sequence reads: CATSDRTGPNTGGGRDSNQPQHF. The CDR3 DNA sequence: TGTGCCACCAGTGACCGGACAGGTCCCAACACCGGGGGTGGCAGGGATAGCAATCAGCCCCAGCATTTT.

This clonotype was picked up many times. The genes are TRBV20-1 and TRBJ2-7; 9 bases align to TRBD1. J gave up 4 bases and V 5 bases, and 12 bases lay outside the gene matches. The CDR3 consists of 15 residues. Germline-derived CDR1 and CDR2 are DFQATT and SNEGSKA (reference sequence). The CDR3 nucleotides read TGCAGTGCTGGCAATTTTACAGGGGGCTGGTACGAGCAGTACTTC. Translating gives CSAGNFTGGWYEQYF.

This clonotype was seen ten or more times. The chain couples TRBV20-1 to TRBJ2-7; 10 bases map to TRBD2. Germline V lookup: CDR1 DFQATT, CDR2 SNEGSKA (reference sequence). With V trimmed by 3 bases and J by 7 bases, 12 bases remained unmatched. This CDR3 contains 15 residues. CDR3 region: CSARGELAGFGEQYF. DNA for the CDR3: TGCAGTGCTAGGGGAGAACTAGCGGGATTCGGTGAGCAGTACTTC.

This clonotype has just a few counts. V is TRBV12-3 or TRBV12-4 and J is TRBJ1-1; D not resolved. CDR3 length: 14 amino acids. Trimming pared 5 bases from V and 6 bases from J, leaving 16 bases between. CDR3 amino acids: CASSLSLQRPEAFF. CDR3 sequence (DNA): TGTGCCAGCAGTCTGTCACTCCAGCGCCCTGAAGCTTTCTTT.

The chain couples TRBV27 to TRBJ2-7, with D unclear. Germline V gene lookup returns CDR1 MNHEY and CDR2 SMNVEV (reference sequence). The V end was cut by 5 bases, the J end by 4 bases, with 15 bases between. The CDR3 is 14 amino acids. CDR3 nucleotides: TGTGCCAGCAGTCCTAAAAGGGCCGGGTACGAGCAGTACTTC. Encoded protein: CASSPKRAGYEQYF.

This clonotype has a count of ten or more. This chain links TRBV29-1 with TRBJ2-7; TRBD1 or TRBD2 may be the D gene (5 bases each). V was trimmed by 7 bases and J by 0 bases, leaving 13 bases between them. Germline V lookup: CDR1 SQVTM, CDR2 ANQGSEA. The CDR3 length is 13 residues. The CDR3 sequence is CSALKGSSYEQYF. The CDR3, as DNA: TGCAGCGCCCTAAAGGGGAGCTCCTACGAGCAGTACTTC.

The V call is TRBV27, the J call TRBJ2-7, with a weak D call TRBD2 (5 bases). Germline assignment: CDR1 MNHEY and CDR2 SMNVEV (reference sequence). The CDR3 has 13 amino acids. Trimming took off 10 bases at V and 3 bases at J, with 16 bases between the two ends. The CDR3 DNA follows: TGTGCCAATACCTGGGAGAACTTCTACGAGCAGTACTTC. Amino acid sequence: CANTWENFYEQYF.

This clonotype showed up many times. This clone may be a read error of a much larger clone one base away. Here the CDR3 DNA reads TGTGCCAGCACCTACCAAGAGACCCAGTACTTC. As protein: CASTYQETQYF. V usage is TRBV2 and J usage is TRBJ2-5; D not resolved. The CDR3 is 11 amino acids. CDR1 is SNHLY and CDR2 is FYNNEI in the germline V gene. V was pared by 7 bases and J by 0 bases, with 3 bases between.